This T cell receptor beta chain was captured by sequencing in a study of shared clonotypes between healthy human individuals. Overall study results and limits: Measured sharing among donors was expected to vary with sequencing depth.

The authors split each subset's genomic DNA evenly across several immunoSEQ plates. It was on ten immunoSEQ deep assay plates that unsorted PBMC DNA was sequenced. Some clones are missing from TCRdb's copy, which holds only in-frame ones; the method was immunoSEQ multiplex PCR. The repertoire includes around 500,000 clones, 75% to 85% of them detected once, and approximately 13% sits in the top ten. Roughly 93 million PBMCs supplied genomic DNA for unsorted samples. Note on this clone: Its specificity is not known. It may be a read error: a sequence one base away is much more abundant. The same CDR3 arises from other DNA sequences in this sample as well.

The V end was cut by 4 bases, the J end by 4 bases, with 20 bases between. The CDR3 runs to 15 residues. CDR1 SQVTM and CDR2 ANQGSEA come from the germline V gene. The source material was PBMCs. This TCR derives from a woman in her 40s in good health. Some clones in this sample may be carry-over from other donors' samples. The V gene is TRBV29-1, the J gene TRBJ2-7; tentatively, D is TRBD2 (6 bases). CDR3 sequence reads: CSVGGLRRERYEQYF. The CDR3 nucleotides read TGCAGCGTTGGGGGCCTTAGACGGGAGAGATACGAGCAGTACTTC.